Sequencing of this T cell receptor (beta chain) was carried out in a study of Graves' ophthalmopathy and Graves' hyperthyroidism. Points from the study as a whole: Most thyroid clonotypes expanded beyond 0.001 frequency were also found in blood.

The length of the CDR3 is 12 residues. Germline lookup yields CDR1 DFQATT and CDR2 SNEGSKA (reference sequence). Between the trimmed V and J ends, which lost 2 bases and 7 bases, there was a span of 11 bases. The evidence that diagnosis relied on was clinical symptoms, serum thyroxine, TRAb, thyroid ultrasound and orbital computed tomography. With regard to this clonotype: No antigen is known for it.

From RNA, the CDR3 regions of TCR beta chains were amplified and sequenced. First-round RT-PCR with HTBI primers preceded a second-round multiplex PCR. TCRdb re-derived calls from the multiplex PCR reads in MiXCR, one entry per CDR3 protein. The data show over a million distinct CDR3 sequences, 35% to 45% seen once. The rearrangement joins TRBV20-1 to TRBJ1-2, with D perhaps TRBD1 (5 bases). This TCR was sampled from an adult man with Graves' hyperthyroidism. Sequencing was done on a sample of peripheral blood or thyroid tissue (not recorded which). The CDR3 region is CSARRGAIGYTF. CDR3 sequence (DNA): TGCAGTGCTAGACGTGGGGCTATTGGCTACACCTTC.